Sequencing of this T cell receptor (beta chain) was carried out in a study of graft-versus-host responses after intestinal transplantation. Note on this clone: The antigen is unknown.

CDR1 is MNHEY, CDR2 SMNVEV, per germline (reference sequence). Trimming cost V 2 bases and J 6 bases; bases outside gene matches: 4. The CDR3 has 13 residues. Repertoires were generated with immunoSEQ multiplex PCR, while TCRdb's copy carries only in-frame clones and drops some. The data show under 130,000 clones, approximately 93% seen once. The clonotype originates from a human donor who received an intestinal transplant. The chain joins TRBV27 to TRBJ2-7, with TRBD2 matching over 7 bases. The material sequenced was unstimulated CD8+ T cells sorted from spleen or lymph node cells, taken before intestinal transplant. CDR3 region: CASSLGGGGEQYF. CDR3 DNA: TGTGCCAGCAGTTTAGGCGGGGGAGGCGAGCAGTACTTC.